The clone carrying this T cell receptor beta chain was seen a handful of times. Its antigen is unknown. The data derive from a study of blood T cells in healthy people across ages. Study background: Per every two T cells, about one barcoded beta molecule was captured by template switching.

Overall study results and limits: Any changes in expanded clonotypes were possibly confounded, as donor CMV status remained unknown. Comparison with aged donors showed that long-lived donors had more naive CD4+ cells and higher diversity.

Next came a second PCR, run for about 7 to 12 cycles, which used a sample-barcoded 5' primer along with a J-beta primer mix. Each CDR3 protein is one row after TCRdb ran MiXCR on the 5' RACE reads. The sample consists of some 1,500,000 distinct CDR3 sequences, less than 45% of them appearing once. CDR3 size: 15 residues. Unmatched junction bases numbered 4, after V lost 2 bases and J lost 4 bases. The germline gives CDR1 MNHNS, CDR2 SASEGT. This clonotype originated in a woman aged 18-29 years in good health. The sample comprised blood. This chain uses TRBV6-1 with TRBJ1-5, with 8 bases fitting TRBD1. CDR3 protein: CASSERTGLNQPQHF. Here the CDR3 DNA reads TGTGCCAGCAGTGAACGGACAGGGTTGAATCAGCCCCAGCATTTT.